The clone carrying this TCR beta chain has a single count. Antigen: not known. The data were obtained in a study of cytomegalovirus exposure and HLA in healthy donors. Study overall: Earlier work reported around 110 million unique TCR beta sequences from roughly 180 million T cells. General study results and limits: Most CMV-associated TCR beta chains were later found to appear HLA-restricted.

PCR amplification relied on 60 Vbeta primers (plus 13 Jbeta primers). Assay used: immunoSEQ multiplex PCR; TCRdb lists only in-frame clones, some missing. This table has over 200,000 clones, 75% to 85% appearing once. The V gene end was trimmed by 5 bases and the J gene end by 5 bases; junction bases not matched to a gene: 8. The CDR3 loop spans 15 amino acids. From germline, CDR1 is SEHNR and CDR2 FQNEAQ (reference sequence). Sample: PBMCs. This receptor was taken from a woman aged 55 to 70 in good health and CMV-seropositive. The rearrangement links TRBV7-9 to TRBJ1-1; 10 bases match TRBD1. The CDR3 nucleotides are TGTGCCAGCAGCGCCCAGGACAGGGGGGGTACTGAAGCTTTCTTT. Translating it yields CASSAQDRGGTEAFF.